A selection of T cell receptor beta chains follows, all from one sample in a study of siplizumab effects on memory and regulatory T cells. The repertoire was sequenced with immunoSEQ multiplex PCR; TCRdb's copy has only in-frame clones and lacks some. The sample carries 90,000 to 150,000 clones, 93% recorded once. The source material was non-Treg CD4+ T cells sorted from blood. The origin of the receptors is a human donor in good health. CDR3s include the opening cysteine and the closing phenylalanine or tryptophan. Fields, in order: D gene, V gene, J gene, clone size, CDR3 DNA, CDR3 protein. A D gene is named only where the DNA matches it firmly. Only some rows state a clone size, as once, few, many or a class for expanded clones.

>.|TRBV23-1|TRBJ1-5|.
TGCGCCAGCAAGTCCTTCAGGGTAAGGGGTCAGCCCCAGCATTTT
CASKSFRVRGQPQHF
>.|TRBV7-2|TRBJ1-1|.
TGTGCCAGCAGCCTCTTCCAGGAGGGGATGAACACTGAAGCTTTCTTT
CASSLFQEGMNTEAFF
>.|TRBV5-6|TRBJ2-1|.
TGTGCCAGCAGCCCGGGACACCTCTACAATGAGCAGTTCTTC
CASSPGHLYNEQFF
>TRBD2|TRBV4-1|TRBJ2-3|.
TGCGCCAGCAGCCAACGAGCGGGGTCGACAGATACGCAGTATTTT
CASSQRAGSTDTQYF
>.|TRBV5-4|TRBJ2-3|.
TGTGCCAGCAGCTTCCGGGACTCCCTCACAGATACGCAGTATTTT
CASSFRDSLTDTQYF
>.|TRBV5-6|TRBJ2-5|.
TGTGCCAGCAGCTTGGTGCAAGTTCAAGAGACCCAGTACTTC
CASSLVQVQETQYF
>.|TRBV6-6|TRBJ2-3|.
TGTGCCAGCAGCTGGGGGGGCACAGATACGCAGTATTTT
CASSWGGTDTQYF
>.|TRBV7-9|TRBJ2-3|.
TGTGCCAGCAGCTTAGTGGCCCCTAATACGCAGTATTTT
CASSLVAPNTQYF
>.|TRBV7-3|TRBJ2-6|.
TGTGCCAGCAGCCCCGACAGCCCTGGGGCCAACGTCCTGACTTTC
CASSPDSPGANVLTF
>.|TRBV11-2|TRBJ1-1|.
TGTGCCAGCAGCTTAGTAGGGGCCGGGGTAGCTTTCTTT
CASSLVGAGVAFF
>TRBD1|TRBV7-3|TRBJ1-2|.
TGTGCCAGCAGCTTAGACAGGGTTGGCTACACCTTC
CASSLDRVGYTF
>.|TRBV28|TRBJ2-6|.
TGTGCCAGCATTCGTGGGCGGCAATCTGGGGCCAACGTCCTGACTTTC
CASIRGRQSGANVLTF
>.|TRBV7-3|TRBJ2-3|.
TGTGCCAGCAGCTTAATTGCGGGACCCACAGATACGCAGTATTTT
CASSLIAGPTDTQYF
>TRBD1|TRBV5-4|TRBJ2-5|.
TGTGCCAGCAGCCGAAAACAGGGGTTGGGTCCGGAGACCCAGTACTTC
CASSRKQGLGPETQYF
>.|TRBV19|TRBJ2-7|.
TGTGCCAGTAGTATAGCAGCCAGGAGTGGGTACGAGCAGTACTTC
CASSIAARSGYEQYF
>TRBD2|TRBV5-4|TRBJ2-5|.
TGTGCCAGCAGCTTGTGGGGGGGCCAAGAGACCCAGTACTTC
CASSLWGGQETQYF
>TRBD1|TRBV28|TRBJ2-7|.
TGTGCCAGTACCGGGACAGACACTTACGAGCAGTACTTC
CASTGTDTYEQYF
>TRBD2|TRBV9|TRBJ2-7|.
TGTGCCGCCCCCCCGGGGGGATCCGCCTACGAGCAGTACTTC
CAAPPGGSAYEQYF
>TRBD1|TRBV13|TRBJ2-5|.
TGTGCCAGCAGCCAGCCGCGGGACAGGGGTCCCAATGTGCCGGAGACCCAGTACTTC
CASSQPRDRGPNVPETQYF
>.|TRBV7-2|TRBJ2-7|once
TGTGCCAGCAGCCTCCACAGTACCTACGGATCCTACGAGCAGTACTTC
CASSLHSTYGSYEQYF
>TRBD2|TRBV7-6|TRBJ2-3|.
TGTGCCAGCAGCTTGGGAGCGGGGGGGGGTCAAGATACGCAGTATTTT
CASSLGAGGGQDTQYF
>.|TRBV9|TRBJ1-1|.
TGTGCCAGCAGCCCGTTTGAGTGGAGCACTGAAGCTTTCTTT
CASSPFEWSTEAFF
>.|TRBV19|TRBJ1-5|.
TGTGCCAGTAGTATGAGGTCTGGGGTTGGTCAGCCCCAGCATTTT
CASSMRSGVGQPQHF
>.|TRBV28|TRBJ1-2|.
TGTGCCAGCAGTTTAGGGACCTACTATGGCTACACCTTC
CASSLGTYYGYTF
>.|TRBV7-3|TRBJ1-6|.
TGTGCCAGCAGTCCCGGGCCGGGGGAGTCTTCACCCCTCCACTTT
CASSPGPGESSPLHF
>.|TRBV6-5|TRBJ2-3|.
TGTGCCAGCAGTCGGACCGGGGTCGGAACAAATACGCAGTATTTT
CASSRTGVGTNTQYF
>.|TRBV5-1|TRBJ2-5|.
TGCGCCAGCAGCCCGGACCCGGGATCAGGGACCCAGTACTTC
CASSPDPGSGTQYF
>TRBD2|TRBV7-2|TRBJ2-5|.
TGTGCCAGCAGCCCTAGCGGGGGCCCTCAGTACTTC
CASSPSGGPQYF
>.|TRBV27|TRBJ2-7|.
TGTGCCAGCAGTCCTACAGGGTACGAGCAGTACTTC
CASSPTGYEQYF
>.|TRBV11-3|TRBJ2-3|.
TGTGCCAGCAGCTTGGGACCCACAGATACGCAGTATTTT
CASSLGPTDTQYF
>TRBD1|TRBV27|TRBJ1-1|.
TGTGCCACCAAGCTACAGGGGTATGCGAACACTGAAGCTTTCTTT
CATKLQGYANTEAFF
>TRBD1|TRBV27|TRBJ2-7|once
TGTGCCAGCAGTTCCGTCTCGCTTAGGACAGGGGCCTACGAGCAGTACTTC
CASSSVSLRTGAYEQYF
>TRBD1|TRBV6-5|TRBJ2-3|once
TGTGCCAGCAGAGCTGCCGGGACAGATACAGATACGCAGTATTTT
CASRAAGTDTDTQYF
>.|TRBV6-4|TRBJ1-2|.
TGTGCCAGCAGTGACGGGATGGGCTATGGCTACACCTTC
CASSDGMGYGYTF
>.|TRBV11-2|TRBJ2-7|.
TGTGCCAGCAGCTTAGAGGGGGGCGGTCCCTACGAGCAGTACTTC
CASSLEGGGPYEQYF
>.|TRBV2|TRBJ2-5|.
TGTGCCAGCAGGTTACGACTAGTCGAAGAGACCCAGTACTTC
CASRLRLVEETQYF
>.|TRBV7-2|TRBJ1-2|.
TGTGCCAGCAGCTTAGGCGGGGTGAGCGGCCAGTCCAATGGCTACACCTTC
CASSLGGVSGQSNGYTF
>.|TRBV15|TRBJ1-3|.
TGTGCCACCAGCCGATCGCCGGGAACTGGGGAAAACACCATATATTTT
CATSRSPGTGENTIYF
>TRBD1|TRBV11-1|TRBJ2-1|.
TGTGCCAGCAGCTTAGGGGACAGGGATCTGGATGAGCAGTTCTTC
CASSLGDRDLDEQFF
>.|TRBV19|TRBJ2-2|.
TGTGCCAGTAGTACTTACAGAGACACCGGGGAGCTGTTTTTT
CASSTYRDTGELFF
>TRBD1|TRBV5-1|TRBJ2-1|.
TGCGCCAGCGGTGACAGGGTAGGCTCCTACAATGAGCAGTTCTTC
CASGDRVGSYNEQFF
>TRBD2|TRBV7-2|TRBJ2-7|.
TGTGCCAGCAGGCGTTCAGCGGGGGGGCCATACGAGCAGTACTTC
CASRRSAGGPYEQYF
>TRBD2|TRBV7-2|TRBJ2-3|.
TGTGCCAGCAGCTTTTGGCGGGGGTCTAACACAGATACGCAGTATTTT
CASSFWRGSNTDTQYF
>.|TRBV5-4|TRBJ2-1|.
TGTGCCAGCAGCCCCACCTACAATGAGCAGTTCTTC
CASSPTYNEQFF
>.|TRBV7-9|TRBJ1-3|.
TGTGCCAGCAGCTTAGGACTGCCGTTACCGAACACCATATATTTT
CASSLGLPLPNTIYF
>.|TRBV18|TRBJ2-7|.
TGTGCCAGCTCACCCGGGACGGGGGCCTACGAGCAGTACTTC
CASSPGTGAYEQYF
>.|TRBV7-2|TRBJ2-7|.
TGTGCCAGCAGCTTAGGGGGGGGCCCCTACGAGCAGTACTTC
CASSLGGGPYEQYF
>.|TRBV6-5|TRBJ2-2|.
TGTGCCAGCAGTTATTCCGAAAACACCGGGGAGCTGTTTTTT
CASSYSENTGELFF